One and the same sample provided the 31 T cell receptor beta chains below, sequenced in a study of T cells expressing NK-cell markers. TCRdb reprocessed the 5' RACE reads; each CDR3 protein has one entry and no DNA is given. The sample totals 150,000 to 180,000 distinct CDR3 sequences; its top ten clones hold 37%. The sample comprised blood T cells: a sorted CD56 or NKG2C T cell subset, CD4+ or CD8+ T cells, or bulk PBMC T cells (not recorded which). These receptors were obtained from a woman aged 45-65 years in good health.

CDR3 amino acids: CASSQVGPGQRYNEQFF. The chain employs TRBV14 and TRBJ2-1; TCRdb picks TRBD2, but there is no DNA to check that call. The CDR3 is 17 amino acids. Germline loops: CDR1 SGHDN, CDR2 FVKESK.

The V gene is TRBV20-1, the J gene TRBJ2-3; as DNA is missing, the TRBD2 call by TCRdb cannot be tested. The germline gives CDR1 DFQATT, CDR2 SNEGSKA (reference sequence). The CDR3 is 15 amino acids. The CDR3 is CSAWGLAEITDTQYF.

This chain joins TRBV6-4 and TRBJ2-1; as DNA is missing, the TRBD2 call by TCRdb cannot be tested. Germline V gene sequence: CDR1 MRHNA, CDR2 SNTAGT. The CDR3 runs to 13 residues. This CDR3 reads CATWAGAGYEQFF.

The chain combines TRBV4-1 with TRBJ1-1. Germline lookup yields CDR1 MGHRA and CDR2 YSYEKL. This CDR3 is 15 amino acids long. The CDR3 reads CASSQGEGWNTEAFF.

The chain employs TRBV4-1 and TRBJ2-7; without DNA, the TCRdb call of TRBD1 cannot be checked. The CDR3 has 16 residues. Germline V CDR1 and CDR2: MGHRA, YSYEKL. CDR3 region: CASSQVVRTGGSEQYF.

The chain combines TRBV3-1 with TRBJ1-5. The CDR3 is 15 residues long. Germline CDR1 is LGHDT and CDR2 is YNNKEL (reference sequence). The CDR3 protein is CASSQDSAKNQPQHF.

The J gene is TRBJ2-7, the V gene TRBV5-1; TCRdb selects TRBD1, and the lack of DNA leaves this call unchecked. The germline gives CDR1 SGHRS, CDR2 YFSETQ. The CDR3 runs to 15 residues. The CDR3 here is CASSYRPGPMNEQYF.

This chain joins TRBV5-5 and TRBJ2-7; TCRdb indicates TRBD1, and absent DNA this call remains unverified. This CDR3 spans 15 amino acids. Germline assignment: CDR1 SGHKS and CDR2 YYEKEE (reference sequence). This CDR3 is CASSFGTGGPYEQYF.

This chain connects TRBV7-2 to TRBJ2-1. Germline lookup yields CDR1 SGHTA and CDR2 FQGNSA. The CDR3 consists of 15 residues. CDR3 sequence reads: CASSLGWSSYNEQFF.

CDR3 in amino acids: CASSKGTSWTAHDTQYF. This chain links TRBV21-1 with TRBJ2-3; TCRdb indicates TRBD2, and absent DNA this call remains unverified. TRBV21-1 is described as a pseudogene. The CDR3 is 17 amino acids.

The rearrangement uses TRBV7-9 and TRBJ2-7. This CDR3 is 13 amino acids long. Germline V gives CDR1 SEHNR, CDR2 FQNEAQ (reference sequence). The CDR3 protein is CASRPDAVYEQYF.

The chain has TRBV27 and TRBJ1-3. CDR3 length: 14 residues. The germline gives CDR1 MNHEY, CDR2 SMNVEV (reference sequence). The CDR3 is CASSKQGLGNTIYF.

The chain combines TRBV29-1 with TRBJ2-1; TCRdb selects TRBD2, and the lack of DNA leaves this call unchecked. Germline CDR1 is SQVTM and CDR2 is ANQGSEA. The CDR3 runs to 14 residues. CDR3 in amino acids: CSVEGTESYNEQFF.

This CDR3 reads CASQSGVGANVLTF. The rearrangement joins TRBV27 to TRBJ2-6; TCRdb lists TRBD1, though no DNA is available to test this call. Germline CDR1 MNHEY, CDR2 SMNVEV (reference sequence). This CDR3 is 14 amino acids long.

The J gene is TRBJ2-1, the V gene TRBV20-1; no DNA is available, so the TRBD2 call from TCRdb remains unchecked. CDR1 DFQATT and CDR2 SNEGSKA come from the germline V gene (reference sequence). The CDR3 totals 13 residues. The chain's CDR3 is CSARGLADNEQFF.

The rearrangement links TRBV7-2 to TRBJ1-1. Germline assignment: CDR1 SGHTA and CDR2 FQGNSA. The CDR3 length is 16 residues. The CDR3 spells CASSTHLEFGNTEAFF.

The J gene is TRBJ1-2, the V gene TRBV25-1. CDR3 size: 13 residues. Germline CDR1 reads MGHDK; CDR2 reads SYGVNS. Here the CDR3 reads CASSEAANYGYTF.

The chain links TRBV7-9 to TRBJ1-5; TCRdb returns TRBD1, unconfirmable since there is no DNA. This CDR3 spans 14 amino acids. Germline CDR1 SEHNR, CDR2 FQNEAQ (reference sequence). CDR3 loop: CASSSTGGDQPQHF.

The chain carries TRBV5-1 and TRBJ2-1. Germline V CDR1 and CDR2: SGHRS, YFSETQ. The CDR3 extends over 13 amino acids. The CDR3: CASSPRVFNEQFF.

This chain joins TRBV6-5 and TRBJ2-2; the TRBD1 assignment by TCRdb is unverifiable without DNA. Germline CDR1 reads MNHEY; CDR2 reads SVGAGI. The CDR3 extends over 16 amino acids. CDR3 loop: CASSYGDNANTGELFF.

The chain couples TRBV27 to TRBJ2-1; TCRdb names TRBD2, which stays unverified in the absence of DNA. Germline CDR1 and CDR2: MNHEY and SMNVEV (reference sequence). The CDR3 runs to 15 residues. CDR3 sequence: CASSLSGRFYNEQFF.

This chain joins TRBV9 and TRBJ2-7; TCRdb's D call of TRBD2 is untestable without DNA. The CDR3 contains 15 residues. Germline CDR1 reads SGDLS; CDR2 reads YYNGEE. CDR3 amino acids: CASSVGTGPTYEQYF.

The CDR3 protein is CASSLGDGTVPYEQYF. The chain employs TRBV5-6 and TRBJ2-7; TCRdb lists TRBD1, though no DNA is available to test this call. This CDR3 spans 16 amino acids. The germline CDR1 and CDR2 sequences are SGHDT and YYEEEE.

The chain recombines TRBV6-1 with TRBJ1-5. CDR3 length: 12 amino acids. The germline V gene has CDR1 MNHNS and CDR2 SASEGT. CDR3 sequence: CASGYVGQPQHF.

CDR3 residues: CSVVPRGSYEQYF. V usage is TRBV29-1 and J usage is TRBJ2-7. The germline V gene encodes CDR1 SQVTM and CDR2 ANQGSEA. The CDR3 is made up of 13 amino acids.

This rearrangement joins TRBV7-9 to TRBJ1-1; the D gene TCRdb calls, TRBD1, cannot be checked with no DNA. The CDR3 is 12 amino acids. The germline CDR1 and CDR2 sequences are SEHNR and FQNEAQ (reference sequence). CDR3 residues: CASRYDSSEAFF.

This chain links TRBV25-1 with TRBJ2-5; the TCRdb call, TRBD1, lacks DNA for checking. Germline V gene data show CDR1 as MGHDK and CDR2 as SYGVNS. The CDR3 has 16 amino acids. The CDR3 spells CASSRTSGADQETQYF.

The gene calls are TRBV11-3 and TRBJ2-1; TCRdb picks TRBD2, but there is no DNA to check that call. The CDR3 runs to 18 residues. CDR1 is SGHNT and CDR2 is YENEEA in the germline V gene. The CDR3 sequence is CASSLVPRLAGGPNEQFF.

V gene TRBV5-5 combines with J gene TRBJ2-3; TCRdb returns TRBD1, unconfirmable since there is no DNA. The germline V gene has CDR1 SGHKS and CDR2 YYEKEE (reference sequence). This CDR3 region has 13 residues. CDR3 sequence: CASSPSPEDTQYF.

The chain employs TRBV5-6 and TRBJ2-6; TCRdb outputs TRBD2, but without DNA this stays unchecked. This CDR3 comprises 21 residues. The germline gives CDR1 SGHDT, CDR2 YYEEEE. CDR3 sequence reads: CASSLVGTSGQLSSGANVLTF.

V and J are TRBV11-2 and TRBJ2-3; no DNA is available, so the TRBD2 call from TCRdb remains unchecked. The CDR3 loop spans 17 amino acids. CDR1 SGHAT and CDR2 FQNNGV come from the germline V gene. The CDR3 loop is CASSFLLTGEGTDTQYF. The variable domain in full, completed from reference TRBV11-2 and TRBJ2-3, reads EAGVAQSPRYKIIEKRQSVAFWCNPISGHATLYWYQQILGQGPKLLIQFQNNGVVDDSQLPKDRFSAERLKGVDSTLKIQPAKLEDSAVYLCASSFLLTGEGTDTQYFGPGTRLTVL.